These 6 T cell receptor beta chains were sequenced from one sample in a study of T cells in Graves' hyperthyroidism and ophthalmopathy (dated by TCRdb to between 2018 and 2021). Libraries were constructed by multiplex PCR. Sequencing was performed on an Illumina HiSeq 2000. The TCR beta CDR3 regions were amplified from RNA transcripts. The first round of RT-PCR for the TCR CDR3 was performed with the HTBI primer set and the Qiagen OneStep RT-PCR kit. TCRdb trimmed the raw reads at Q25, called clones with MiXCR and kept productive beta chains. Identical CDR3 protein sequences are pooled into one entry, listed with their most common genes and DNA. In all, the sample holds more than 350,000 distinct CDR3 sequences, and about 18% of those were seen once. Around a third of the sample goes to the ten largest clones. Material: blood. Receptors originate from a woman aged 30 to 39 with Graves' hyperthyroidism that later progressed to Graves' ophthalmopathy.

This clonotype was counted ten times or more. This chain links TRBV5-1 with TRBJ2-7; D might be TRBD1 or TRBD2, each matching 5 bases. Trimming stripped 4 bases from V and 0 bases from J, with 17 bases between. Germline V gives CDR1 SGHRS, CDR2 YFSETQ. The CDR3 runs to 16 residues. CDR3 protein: CASSRAGTPVSYEQYF. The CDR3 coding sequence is TGCGCCAGCAGCAGGGCCGGGACGCCAGTCTCCTACGAGCAGTACTTC.

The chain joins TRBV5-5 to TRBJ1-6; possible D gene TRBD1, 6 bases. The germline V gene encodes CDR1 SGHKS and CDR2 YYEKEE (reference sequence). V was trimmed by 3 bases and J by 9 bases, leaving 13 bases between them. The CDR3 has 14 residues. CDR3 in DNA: TGTGCCAGCAGCTCCGGGACACTGGGTTCACCCCTCCACTTT. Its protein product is CASSSGTLGSPLHF.

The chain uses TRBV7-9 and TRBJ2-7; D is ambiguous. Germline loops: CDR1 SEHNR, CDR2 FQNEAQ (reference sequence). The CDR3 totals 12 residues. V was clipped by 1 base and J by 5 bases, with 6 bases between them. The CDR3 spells CASSLDDNEQYF. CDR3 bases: TGTGCCAGCAGCTTAGATGATAACGAGCAGTACTTC.

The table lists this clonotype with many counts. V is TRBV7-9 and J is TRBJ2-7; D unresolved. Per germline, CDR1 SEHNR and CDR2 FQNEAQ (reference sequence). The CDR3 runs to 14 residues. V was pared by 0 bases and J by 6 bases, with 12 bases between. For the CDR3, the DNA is TGTGCCAGCAGCTTAGCCCCTGACCCGGGCGAGCAGTACTTC. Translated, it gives CASSLAPDPGEQYF.

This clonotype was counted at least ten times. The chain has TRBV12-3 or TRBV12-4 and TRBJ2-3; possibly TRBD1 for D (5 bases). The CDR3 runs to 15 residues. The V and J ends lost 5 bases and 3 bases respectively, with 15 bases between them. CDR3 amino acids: CASSGAIVNTDTQYF. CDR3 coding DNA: TGTGCCAGCAGTGGGGCGATAGTAAATACAGATACGCAGTATTTT.

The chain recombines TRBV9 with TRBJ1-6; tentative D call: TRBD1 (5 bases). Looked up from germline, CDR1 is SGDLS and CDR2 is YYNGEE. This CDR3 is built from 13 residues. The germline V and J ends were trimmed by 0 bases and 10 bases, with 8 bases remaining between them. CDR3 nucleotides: TGTGCCAGCAGCGTAGCAGGGTCCTCACCCCTCCACTTT. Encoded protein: CASSVAGSSPLHF.